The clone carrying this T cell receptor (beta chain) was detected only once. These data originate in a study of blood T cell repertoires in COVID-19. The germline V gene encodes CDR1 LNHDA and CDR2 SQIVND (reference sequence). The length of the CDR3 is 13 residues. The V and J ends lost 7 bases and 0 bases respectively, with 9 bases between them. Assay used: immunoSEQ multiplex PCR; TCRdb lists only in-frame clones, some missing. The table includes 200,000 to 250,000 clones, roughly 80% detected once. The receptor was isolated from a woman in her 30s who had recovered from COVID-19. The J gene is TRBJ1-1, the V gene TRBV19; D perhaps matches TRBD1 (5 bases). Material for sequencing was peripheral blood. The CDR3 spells CASIGAMNTEAFF. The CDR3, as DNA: TGTGCCAGTATTGGGGCAATGAACACTGAAGCTTTCTTT.